This note documents a single TCR beta chain sequence. Antigen unknown. The data were produced by immunoSEQ multiplex PCR, yet TCRdb's version contains in-frame clones alone and is incomplete. Among 130,000 to 150,000 clones listed, roughly nine tenths were seen once. There are 12 residues in the CDR3. The germline V gene encodes CDR1 MDHEN and CDR2 SYDVKM. V trimming: 6 bases; J trimming: 6 bases; junction bases outside the gene matches: 4. The data were taken from a study of T cell responses to AZD1222 COVID-19 vaccine. As for the study in general: Second-dose schedules of about 4 or about 12 weeks were combined. General study points: Samples come after the peak T cell response, not at day 14. Clonal diversity was possibly underestimated, and white British individuals and females predominated among donors. Spike regions recognized by vaccine-associated CD4 TCRs spanned the protein, led by 160-218 and 743-854.

Sequenced material: peripheral blood, taken on day 0 of AZD1222 vaccination. The sequence derives from an adult in good health. The chain employs TRBV28 and TRBJ2-7, with 8 nucleotides matching TRBD1. For the CDR3, the DNA is TGTGCCAGCAGGGGACAGGCTGTCGAGCAGTACTTC. Protein: CASRGQAVEQYF.